Listed below are T cell receptor beta chains from one sample, sequenced in a study of cytotoxic CD8 clonotypes in ibrutinib-treated CLL. Produced via immunoSEQ multiplex PCR; TCRdb's table is partial and in-frame only. This sample has tens of thousands of clones, with around three fifths found just once. The specimen was PBMCs, collected after 12 months of ibrutinib treatment. These TCRs come from a human donor with chronic lymphocytic leukemia. Each CDR3 is given with its conserved first and last residue. The D gene is left open where the match is weak. Not all rows give a size; the values are once, few, many and, for expanded clones, a class.

clone size	V gene	J gene	D gene	CDR3 DNA	CDR3 protein
-	TRBV19	TRBJ2-3	-	TGTGCCAGTACCAGCTTAGGGCGGGACGGCACAGATACGCAGTATTTT	CASTSLGRDGTDTQYF
-	TRBV6-5	TRBJ2-6	-	TGTGCCATCAGGGAACCTGGGGCCAACGTCCTGACTTTC	CAIREPGANVLTF
-	TRBV6-6	TRBJ2-7	-	TGTGCCAGCAACCACCGGGGCGAGCAGTACTTC	CASNHRGEQYF
many	TRBV28	TRBJ1-1	-	TGTGCCAGCAGTTTATCATTCACTGAAGCTTTCTTT	CASSLSFTEAFF
few	TRBV7-6	TRBJ2-5	TRBD2	TGTGCCAGCAGCGGACTAGCGGGAAAGGAGACCCAGTACTTC	CASSGLAGKETQYF
-	TRBV7-9	TRBJ2-4	TRBD1	TGTGCCAGCAGCGCACTCCGGGACAGGGTGGACTTC	CASSALRDRVDF
few	TRBV19	TRBJ2-5	TRBD1	TGTGCCAGTAGTAGCCCCAGGGGGATTTCTGAGACCCAGTACTTC	CASSSPRGISETQYF
-	TRBV18	TRBJ2-3	-	TGTGCCAGCTCACCAGAGGGCGGGCGGTCGGATACGCAGTATTTT	CASSPEGGRSDTQYF
-	TRBV21-1	TRBJ2-5	-	TGTGCCAGCACCGCGGCTACTCTTCAGGAGACCCAGTACTTC	CASTAATLQETQYF
-	TRBV6-1	TRBJ1-1	-	TGTGCCAGCAGTGAAGCGACCGCCCCGGTCGCTGAAGCTTTCTTT	CASSEATAPVAEAFF
many	TRBV20-1	TRBJ1-1	-	TGCAGTGCTTCGAACACTGAAGCTTTCTTT	CSASNTEAFF
few	TRBV7-2	TRBJ2-3	-	TGTGCCAGCAGCTTTGGACTAATGGGCACAGATACGCAGTATTTT	CASSFGLMGTDTQYF
-	TRBV19	TRBJ1-1	-	TGTGCCAGTAGTAGGAGGACCGACTCGACAGGACGGAACACTGAAGCTTTCTTT	CASSRRTDSTGRNTEAFF
-	TRBV7-9	TRBJ2-5	TRBD2	TGTGCCAGCAGCGACACTAGCGGGGAAGAGACCCAGTACTTC	CASSDTSGEETQYF
-	TRBV30	TRBJ2-7	TRBD1	TGTGCCTGGAGCCCTCCTATGACAGGGACCTACGAGCAGTACTTC	CAWSPPMTGTYEQYF
many	TRBV21-1	TRBJ1-2	-	TGTGCCAGCGGCACAGGGGGATTGAGCTATGGCTACACCTTC	CASGTGGLSYGYTF
-	TRBV6-5	TRBJ2-2	-	TGTGCCAGCGCCCGGGGGTTCAACACCGGGGAGCTGTTTTTT	CASARGFNTGELFF
-	TRBV2	TRBJ1-4	-	TGTGCCAGCAGTGAAGAGCGAGTAACTGAAAAACTGTTTTTT	CASSEERVTEKLFF
many	TRBV28	TRBJ2-5	TRBD2	TGTGCCAGCAGTGTAGCGGGGGTACAAGAGACCCAGTACTTC	CASSVAGVQETQYF
-	TRBV6-4	TRBJ2-1	-	TGTGCCAGCAGTGTCCGGGGTCAGGGCACCAATGAGCAGTTCTTC	CASSVRGQGTNEQFF
-	TRBV2	TRBJ2-1	-	TGTGCCAGCAATCGGGGTGGTGAGCAGTTCTTC	CASNRGGEQFF
-	TRBV19	TRBJ2-7	-	TGTGCCAGTGGCACAGGGCCGTACGAGCAGTACTTC	CASGTGPYEQYF
few	TRBV7-9	TRBJ2-3	-	TGTGCCAGCAGCTTAAGAGGGCCGTACACAGATACGCAGTATTTT	CASSLRGPYTDTQYF
-	TRBV28	TRBJ1-2	TRBD1	TGTGCCAGCAATCCCCGGGACAGGTGGGGCTATGGCTACACCTTC	CASNPRDRWGYGYTF
once	TRBV11-3	TRBJ2-1	-	TGTGCCAGCAGCCCACTAGTGTCTTCCTACAATGAGCAGTTCTTC	CASSPLVSSYNEQFF
-	TRBV6-6	TRBJ1-2	TRBD1	TGTGCCAGCAGTTACACCCCCGACAGGGACTACACCTTC	CASSYTPDRDYTF
-	TRBV27	TRBJ1-6	-	TGTGCCAGCCGTGCCTCTCTAGGCAAAACGGTGAATTCACCCCTCCACTTT	CASRASLGKTVNSPLHF
-	TRBV10-1	TRBJ2-1	-	TGCGCCAGCAGTGGGTACAATGAGCAGTTCTTC	CASSGYNEQFF
few	TRBV7-8	TRBJ2-7	-	TGTGCCAGCAGCTTCGGGACGGTTAGCTCCTACGAGCAGTACTTC	CASSFGTVSSYEQYF
-	TRBV6-1	TRBJ2-1	-	TGTGCCAGCAGCCGGGGAGGGGGTGAGCAGTTCTTC	CASSRGGGEQFF